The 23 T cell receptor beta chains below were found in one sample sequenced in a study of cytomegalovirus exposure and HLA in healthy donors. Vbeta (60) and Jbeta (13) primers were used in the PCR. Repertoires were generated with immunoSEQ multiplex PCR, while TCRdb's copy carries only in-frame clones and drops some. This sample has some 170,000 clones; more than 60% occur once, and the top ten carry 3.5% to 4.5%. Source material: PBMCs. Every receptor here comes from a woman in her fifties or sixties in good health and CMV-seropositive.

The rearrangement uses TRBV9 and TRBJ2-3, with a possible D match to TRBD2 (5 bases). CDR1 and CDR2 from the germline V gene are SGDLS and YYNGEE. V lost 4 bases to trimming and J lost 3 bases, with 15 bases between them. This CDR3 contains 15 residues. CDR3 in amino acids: CASSPTSTGTDTQYF. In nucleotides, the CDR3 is TGTGCCAGCAGCCCAACCTCGACGGGGACAGATACGCAGTATTTT.

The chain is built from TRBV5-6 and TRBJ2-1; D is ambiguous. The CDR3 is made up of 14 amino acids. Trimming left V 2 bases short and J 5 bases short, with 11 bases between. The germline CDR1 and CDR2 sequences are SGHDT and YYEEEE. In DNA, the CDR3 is TGTGCCAGCAGCTTCATTGGCGGTAACAATGAGCAGTTCTTC. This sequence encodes CASSFIGGNNEQFF.

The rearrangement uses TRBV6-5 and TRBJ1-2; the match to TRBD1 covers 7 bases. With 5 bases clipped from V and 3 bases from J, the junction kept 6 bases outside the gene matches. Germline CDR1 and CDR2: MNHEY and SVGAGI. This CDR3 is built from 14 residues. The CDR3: CASSPQTGYYGYTF. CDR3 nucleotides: TGTGCCAGCAGTCCCCAGACAGGGTACTATGGCTACACCTTC.

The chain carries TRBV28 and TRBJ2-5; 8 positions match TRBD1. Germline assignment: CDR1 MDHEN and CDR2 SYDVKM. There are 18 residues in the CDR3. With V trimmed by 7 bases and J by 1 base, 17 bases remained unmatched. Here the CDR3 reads CASTSEGYRGKGQETQYF. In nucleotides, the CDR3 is TGTGCCAGCACCTCAGAAGGGTACAGGGGGAAGGGCCAAGAGACCCAGTACTTC. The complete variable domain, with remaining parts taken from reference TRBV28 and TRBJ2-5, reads DVKVTQSSRYLVKRTGEKVFLECVQDMDHENMFWYRQDPGLGLRLIYFSYDVKMKEKGDIPEGYSVSREKKERFSLILESASTNQTSMYLCASTSEGYRGKGQETQYFGPGTRLLVL.

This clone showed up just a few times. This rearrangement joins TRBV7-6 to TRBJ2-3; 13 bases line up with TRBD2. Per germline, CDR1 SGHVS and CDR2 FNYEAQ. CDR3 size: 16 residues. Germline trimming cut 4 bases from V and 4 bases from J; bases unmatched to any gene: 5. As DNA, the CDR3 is TGTGCCAGCAGCTCGGGACTAGCGGGACTTTCAGATACGCAGTATTTT. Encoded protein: CASSSGLAGLSDTQYF.

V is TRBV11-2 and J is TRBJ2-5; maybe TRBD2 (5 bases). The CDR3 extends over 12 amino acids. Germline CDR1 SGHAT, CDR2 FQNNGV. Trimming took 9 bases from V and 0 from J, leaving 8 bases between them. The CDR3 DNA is TGTGCCAGTGGGAGCGACCAAGAGACCCAGTACTTC. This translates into CASGSDQETQYF.

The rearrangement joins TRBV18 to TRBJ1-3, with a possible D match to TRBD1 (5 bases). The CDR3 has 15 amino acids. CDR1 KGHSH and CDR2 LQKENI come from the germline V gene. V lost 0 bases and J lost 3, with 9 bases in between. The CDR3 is CASSPPAGNGNTIYF. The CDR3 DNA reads TGTGCCAGCTCACCACCAGCAGGGAATGGAAACACCATATATTTT.

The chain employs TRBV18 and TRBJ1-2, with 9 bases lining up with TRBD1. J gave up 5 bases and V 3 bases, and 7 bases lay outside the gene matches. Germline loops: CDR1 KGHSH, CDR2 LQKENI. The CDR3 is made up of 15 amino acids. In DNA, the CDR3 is TGTGCCAGCTCACCCGACGGGACAGGGTGGTATGGCTACACCTTC. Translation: CASSPDGTGWYGYTF. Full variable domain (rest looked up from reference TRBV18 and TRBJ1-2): NAGVMQNPRHLVRRRGQEARLRCSPMKGHSHVYWYRQLPEEGLKFMVYLQKENIIDESGMPKERFSAEFPKEGPSILRIQQVVRGDSAAYFCASSPDGTGWYGYTFGSGTRLTVV.

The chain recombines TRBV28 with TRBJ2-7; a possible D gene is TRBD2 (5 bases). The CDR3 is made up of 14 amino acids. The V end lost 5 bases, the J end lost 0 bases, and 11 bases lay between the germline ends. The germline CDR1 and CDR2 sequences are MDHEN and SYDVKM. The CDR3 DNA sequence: TGTGCCAGCAGTCCCGGGGATCTCTCCTACGAGCAGTACTTC. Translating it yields CASSPGDLSYEQYF.

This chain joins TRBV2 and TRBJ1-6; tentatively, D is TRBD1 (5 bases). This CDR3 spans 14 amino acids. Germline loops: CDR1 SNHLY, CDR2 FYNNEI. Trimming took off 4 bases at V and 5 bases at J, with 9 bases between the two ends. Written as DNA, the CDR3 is TGTGCCAGCAGTGTTGGGGCCGATAATTCACCCCTCCACTTT. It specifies CASSVGADNSPLHF.

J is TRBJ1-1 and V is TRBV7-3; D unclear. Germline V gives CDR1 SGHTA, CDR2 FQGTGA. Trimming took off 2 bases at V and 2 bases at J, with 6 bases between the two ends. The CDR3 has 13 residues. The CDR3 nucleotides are TGTGCCAGCAGCTTACCGAGTAACACTGAAGCTTTCTTT. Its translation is CASSLPSNTEAFF. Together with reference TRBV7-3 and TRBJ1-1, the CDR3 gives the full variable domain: GAGVSQTPSNKVTEKGKYVELRCDPISGHTALYWYRQSLGQGPEFLIYFQGTGAADDSGLPNDRFFAVRPEGSVSTLKIQRTERGDSAVYLCASSLPSNTEAFFGQGTRLTVV.

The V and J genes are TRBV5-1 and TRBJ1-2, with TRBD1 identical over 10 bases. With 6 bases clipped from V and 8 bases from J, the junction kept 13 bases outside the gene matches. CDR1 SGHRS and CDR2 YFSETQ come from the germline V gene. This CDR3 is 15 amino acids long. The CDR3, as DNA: TGCGCCAGCACCTTATCCGGGACAGGGGATTTGGGCTACACCTTC. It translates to CASTLSGTGDLGYTF.

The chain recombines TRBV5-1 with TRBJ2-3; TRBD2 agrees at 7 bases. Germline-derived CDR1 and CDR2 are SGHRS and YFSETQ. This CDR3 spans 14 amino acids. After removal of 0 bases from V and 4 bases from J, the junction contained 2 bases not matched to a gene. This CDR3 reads CASSLGGGPDTQYF. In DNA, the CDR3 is TGCGCCAGCAGCTTGGGGGGGGGTCCAGATACGCAGTATTTT.

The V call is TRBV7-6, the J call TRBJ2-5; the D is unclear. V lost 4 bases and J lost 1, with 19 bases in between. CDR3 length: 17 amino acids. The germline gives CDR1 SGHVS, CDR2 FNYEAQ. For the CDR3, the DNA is TGTGCCAGCAGCTCCCTTCCTGAGTCGTCAAGCCAAGAGACCCAGTACTTC. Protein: CASSSLPESSSQETQYF.

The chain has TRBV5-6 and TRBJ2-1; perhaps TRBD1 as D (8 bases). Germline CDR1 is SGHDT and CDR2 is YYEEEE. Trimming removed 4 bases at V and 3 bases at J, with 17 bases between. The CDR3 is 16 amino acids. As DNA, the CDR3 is TGTGCCAGCAGCCAAGGACAGGGAGGGAACTACAATGAGCAGTTCTTC. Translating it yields CASSQGQGGNYNEQFF.

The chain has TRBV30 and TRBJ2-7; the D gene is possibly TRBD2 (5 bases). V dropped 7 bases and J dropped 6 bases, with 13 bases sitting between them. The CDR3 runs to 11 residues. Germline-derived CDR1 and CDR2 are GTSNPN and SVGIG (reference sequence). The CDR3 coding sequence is TGTGCCTCACGTAGAGGGATCGAGCAGTACTTC. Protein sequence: CASRRGIEQYF. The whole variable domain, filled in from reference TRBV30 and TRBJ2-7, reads SQTIHQWPATLVQPVGSPLSLECTVEGTSNPNLYWYRQAAGRGLQLLFYSVGIGQISSEVPQNLSASRPQDRQFILSSKKLLLSDSGFYLCASRRGIEQYFGPGTRLTVT.

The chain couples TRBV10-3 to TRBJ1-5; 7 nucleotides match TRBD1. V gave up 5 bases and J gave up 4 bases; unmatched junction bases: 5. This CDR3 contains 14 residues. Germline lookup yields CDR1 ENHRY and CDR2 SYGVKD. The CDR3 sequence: CAISTGQLNQPQHF. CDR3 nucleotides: TGTGCCATCAGTACGGGACAGTTAAATCAGCCCCAGCATTTT.

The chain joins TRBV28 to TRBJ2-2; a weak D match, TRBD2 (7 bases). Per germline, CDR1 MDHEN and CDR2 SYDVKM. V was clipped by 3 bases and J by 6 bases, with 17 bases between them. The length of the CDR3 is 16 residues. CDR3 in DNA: TGTGCCAGCAGTTTCGGGGGGCTGGGTAGTGCCGGGGAGCTGTTTTTT. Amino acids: CASSFGGLGSAGELFF.

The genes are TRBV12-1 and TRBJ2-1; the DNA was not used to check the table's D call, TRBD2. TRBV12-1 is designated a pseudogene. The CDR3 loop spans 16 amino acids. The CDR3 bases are TGTGCCAGCAGCTTTGAGCCAGCGGGGTGGGAGGGTGAGCAGTTCTTC. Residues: CASSFEPAGWEGEQFF.

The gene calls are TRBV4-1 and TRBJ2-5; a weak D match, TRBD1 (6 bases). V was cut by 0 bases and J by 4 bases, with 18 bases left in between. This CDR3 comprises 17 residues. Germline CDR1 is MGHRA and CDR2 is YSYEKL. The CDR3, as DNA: TGCGCCAGCAGCCAAGATCACGCGGCAGGGGTGGCAGAGACCCAGTACTTC. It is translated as CASSQDHAAGVAETQYF.

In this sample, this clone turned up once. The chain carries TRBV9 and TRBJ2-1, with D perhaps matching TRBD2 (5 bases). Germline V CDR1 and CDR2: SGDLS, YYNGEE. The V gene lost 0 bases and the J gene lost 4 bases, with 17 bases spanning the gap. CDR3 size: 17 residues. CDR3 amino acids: CASSVGFGRVVYNEQFF. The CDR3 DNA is TGTGCCAGCAGCGTAGGGTTCGGGCGGGTGGTATACAATGAGCAGTTCTTC.

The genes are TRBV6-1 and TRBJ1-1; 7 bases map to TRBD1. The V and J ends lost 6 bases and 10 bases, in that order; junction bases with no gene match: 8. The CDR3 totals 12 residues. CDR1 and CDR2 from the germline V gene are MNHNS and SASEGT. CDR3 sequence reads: CASRITGDRAFF. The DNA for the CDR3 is TGTGCCAGCAGGATCACAGGGGATAGAGCTTTCTTT.

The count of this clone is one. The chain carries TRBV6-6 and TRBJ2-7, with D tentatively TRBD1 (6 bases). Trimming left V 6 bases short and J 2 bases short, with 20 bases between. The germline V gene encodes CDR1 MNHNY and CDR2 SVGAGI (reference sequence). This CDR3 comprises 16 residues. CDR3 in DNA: TGTGCCAGCAGCGATCACACCGGGACATCTCCCTACGAGCAGTACTTC. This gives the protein CASSDHTGTSPYEQYF.